This TCR beta chain was captured in a study of T-cell memory formation after mild COVID-19. Study-level results: The finding that pre-infection memory included some responding clones suggested that cross-reactive memory joined. Confirmation was lacking for SARS-CoV-2 specificity of second-wave clones that peaked on day 37.

About this clonotype: Its antigen is unknown.

5'RACE with constant-segment primers built TCRalpha and TCRbeta cDNA libraries with UMIs. TCRdb reanalysed the 5' RACE reads using MiXCR and keeps one entry per CDR3 protein. The table lists roughly 550,000 distinct CDR3 sequences, approximately 20% of them singletons. Sequencing used PBMCs or a T cell subset sorted from them (not recorded which). The receptor was derived from an adult woman who had mild COVID-19 (a few samples of this study predate the infection). Cell type and time point are not known.

The CDR3 DNA sequence: TGTGCCTGGAGTTTGACAGGGTATAGCACTGAAGCTTTCTTT. Translating it yields CAWSLTGYSTEAFF. The rearrangement links TRBV30 to TRBJ1-1, with TRBD1 matching 7 bases. V dropped 2 bases and J dropped 4; count of bases not matched to a gene: 7. Germline CDR1 reads GTSNPN; CDR2 reads SVGIG (reference sequence). This CDR3 spans 14 amino acids.